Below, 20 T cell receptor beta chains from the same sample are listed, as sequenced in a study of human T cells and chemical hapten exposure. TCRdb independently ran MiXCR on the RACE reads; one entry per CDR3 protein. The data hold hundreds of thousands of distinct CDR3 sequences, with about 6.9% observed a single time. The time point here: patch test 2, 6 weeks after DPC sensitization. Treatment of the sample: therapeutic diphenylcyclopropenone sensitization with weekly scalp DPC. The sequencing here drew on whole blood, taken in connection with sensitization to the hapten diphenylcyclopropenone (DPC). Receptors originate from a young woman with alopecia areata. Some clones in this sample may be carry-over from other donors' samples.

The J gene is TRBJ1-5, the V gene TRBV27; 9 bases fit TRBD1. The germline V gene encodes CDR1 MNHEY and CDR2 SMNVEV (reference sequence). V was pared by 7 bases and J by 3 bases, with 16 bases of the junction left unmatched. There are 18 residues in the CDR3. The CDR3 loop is CASMMVPTDRGDNQPQHF. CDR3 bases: TGTGCCAGCATGATGGTACCTACGGACAGGGGAGACAATCAGCCCCAGCATTTT.

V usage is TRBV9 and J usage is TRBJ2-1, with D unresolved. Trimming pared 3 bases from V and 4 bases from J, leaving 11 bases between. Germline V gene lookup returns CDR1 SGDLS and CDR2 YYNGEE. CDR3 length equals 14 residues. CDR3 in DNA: TGTGCCAGCAGCGCCTGGACCGGGTACAATGAGCAGTTCTTC. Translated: CASSAWTGYNEQFF.

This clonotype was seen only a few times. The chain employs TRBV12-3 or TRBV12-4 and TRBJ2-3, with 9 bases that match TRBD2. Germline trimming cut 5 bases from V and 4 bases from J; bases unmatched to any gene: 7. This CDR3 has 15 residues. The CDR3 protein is CASSRRTSAADTQYF. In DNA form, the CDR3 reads TGTGCCAGCAGTCGTCGGACTAGCGCGGCAGATACGCAGTATTTT.

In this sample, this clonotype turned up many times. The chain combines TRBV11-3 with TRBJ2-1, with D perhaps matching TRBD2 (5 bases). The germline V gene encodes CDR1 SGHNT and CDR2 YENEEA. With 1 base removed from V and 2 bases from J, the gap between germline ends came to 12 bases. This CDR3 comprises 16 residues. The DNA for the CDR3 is TGTGCCAGCAGCTTAGGAGGGCTGTCGACCTACAATGAGCAGTTCTTC. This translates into CASSLGGLSTYNEQFF.

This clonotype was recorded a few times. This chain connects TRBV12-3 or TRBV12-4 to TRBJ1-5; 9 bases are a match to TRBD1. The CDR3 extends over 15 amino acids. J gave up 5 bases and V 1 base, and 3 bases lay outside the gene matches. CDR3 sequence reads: CASSLGDRVDQPQHF. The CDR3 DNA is TGTGCCAGCAGTTTAGGGGACAGGGTGGATCAGCCCCAGCATTTT.

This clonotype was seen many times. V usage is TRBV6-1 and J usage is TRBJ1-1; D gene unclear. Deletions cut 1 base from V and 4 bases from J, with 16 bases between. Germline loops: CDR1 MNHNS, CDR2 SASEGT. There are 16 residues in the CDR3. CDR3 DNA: TGTGCCAGCAGTGAAGGATTACGGCGGGCGCGCACTGAAGCTTTCTTT. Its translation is CASSEGLRRARTEAFF.

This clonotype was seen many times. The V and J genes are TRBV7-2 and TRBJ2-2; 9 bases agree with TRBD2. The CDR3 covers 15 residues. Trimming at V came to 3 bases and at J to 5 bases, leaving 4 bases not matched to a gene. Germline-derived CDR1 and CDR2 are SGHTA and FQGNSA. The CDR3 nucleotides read TGTGCCAGCAGCTTGCGGCTAGCGGGGACCGGGGAGCTGTTTTTT. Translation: CASSLRLAGTGELFF.

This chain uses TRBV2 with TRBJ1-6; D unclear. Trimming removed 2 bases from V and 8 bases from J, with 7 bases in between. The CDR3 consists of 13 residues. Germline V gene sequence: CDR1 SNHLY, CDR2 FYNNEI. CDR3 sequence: CASSETRHSPLHF. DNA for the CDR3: TGTGCCAGCAGTGAAACCCGACATTCACCCCTCCACTTT.

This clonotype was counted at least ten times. CDR3 sequence reads: CASSVGQMNTEAFF. In DNA, the CDR3 is TGTGCCAGCTCCGTTGGACAGATGAACACTGAAGCTTTCTTT. V gene TRBV9 combines with J gene TRBJ1-1, with D perhaps TRBD1 (6 bases). Germline V gene data show CDR1 as SGDLS and CDR2 as YYNGEE. Trimming stripped 7 bases from V and 0 bases from J, with 13 bases between. There are 14 residues in the CDR3.

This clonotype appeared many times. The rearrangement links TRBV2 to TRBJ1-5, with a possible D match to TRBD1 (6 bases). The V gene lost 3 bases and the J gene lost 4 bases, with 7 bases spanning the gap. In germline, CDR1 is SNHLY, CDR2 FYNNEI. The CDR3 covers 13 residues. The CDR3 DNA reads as TGTGCCAGCAGTGAGGGGGCAAATCAGCCCCAGCATTTT. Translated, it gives CASSEGANQPQHF.

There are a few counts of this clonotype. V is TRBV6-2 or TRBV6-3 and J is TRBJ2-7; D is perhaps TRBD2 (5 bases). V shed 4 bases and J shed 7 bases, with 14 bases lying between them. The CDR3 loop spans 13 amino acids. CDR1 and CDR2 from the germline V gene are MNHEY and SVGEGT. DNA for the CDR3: TGTGCCAGCAGTTTTCCTAAGCCGGGGGAGCAGTACTTC. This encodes CASSFPKPGEQYF.

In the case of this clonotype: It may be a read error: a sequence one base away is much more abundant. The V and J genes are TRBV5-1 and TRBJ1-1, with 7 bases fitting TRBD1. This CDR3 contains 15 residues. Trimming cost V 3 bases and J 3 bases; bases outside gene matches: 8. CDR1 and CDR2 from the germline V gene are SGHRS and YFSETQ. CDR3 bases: TGCGCCAGCAGCTCGACAGGGAGCGTGGACACTGAAGCTTTCTTT. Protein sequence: CASSSTGSVDTEAFF.

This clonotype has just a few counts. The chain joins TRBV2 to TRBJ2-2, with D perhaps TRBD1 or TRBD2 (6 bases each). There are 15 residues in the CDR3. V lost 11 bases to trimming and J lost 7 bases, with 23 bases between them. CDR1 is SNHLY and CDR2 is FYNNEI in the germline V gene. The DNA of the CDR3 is TGTGCCTTCGTACTGGGGGCCTCGCGGGACGGGGAGCTGTTTTTT. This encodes CAFVLGASRDGELFF.

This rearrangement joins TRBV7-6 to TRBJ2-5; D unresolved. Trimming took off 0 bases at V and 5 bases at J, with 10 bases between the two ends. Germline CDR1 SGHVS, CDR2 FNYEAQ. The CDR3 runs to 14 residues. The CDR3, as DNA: TGTGCCAGCAGCTTAGCCGAGGCAGCGGAGACCCAGTACTTC. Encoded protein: CASSLAEAAETQYF.

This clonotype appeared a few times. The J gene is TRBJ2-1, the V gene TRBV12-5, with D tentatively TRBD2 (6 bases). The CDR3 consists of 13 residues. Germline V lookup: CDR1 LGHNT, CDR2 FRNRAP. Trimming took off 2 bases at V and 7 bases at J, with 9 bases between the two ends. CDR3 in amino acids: CASGLPAGNEQFF. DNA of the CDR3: TGTGCTAGTGGTTTGCCCGCGGGGAATGAGCAGTTCTTC.

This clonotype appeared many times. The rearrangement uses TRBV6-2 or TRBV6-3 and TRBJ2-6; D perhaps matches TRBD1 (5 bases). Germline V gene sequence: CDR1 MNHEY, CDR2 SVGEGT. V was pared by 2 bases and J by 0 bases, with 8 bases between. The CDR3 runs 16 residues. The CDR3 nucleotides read TGTGCCAGCAGTTACCAGGGCAACTCTGGGGCCAACGTCCTGACTTTC. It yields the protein CASSYQGNSGANVLTF.

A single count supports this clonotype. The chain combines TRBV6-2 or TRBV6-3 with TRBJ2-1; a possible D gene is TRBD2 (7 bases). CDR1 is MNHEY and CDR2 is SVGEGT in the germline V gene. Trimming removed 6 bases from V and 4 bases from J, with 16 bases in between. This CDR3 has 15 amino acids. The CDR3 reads CASRERGGIYNEQFF. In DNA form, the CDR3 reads TGTGCCAGCAGAGAAAGGGGGGGAATTTACAATGAGCAGTTCTTC.

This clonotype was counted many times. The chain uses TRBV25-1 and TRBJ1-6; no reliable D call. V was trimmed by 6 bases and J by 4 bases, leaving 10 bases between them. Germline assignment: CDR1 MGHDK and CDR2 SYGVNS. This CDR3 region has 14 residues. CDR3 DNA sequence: TGTGCCAGCAGGCGGGATCTTTATAATTCACCCCTCCACTTT. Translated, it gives CASRRDLYNSPLHF.

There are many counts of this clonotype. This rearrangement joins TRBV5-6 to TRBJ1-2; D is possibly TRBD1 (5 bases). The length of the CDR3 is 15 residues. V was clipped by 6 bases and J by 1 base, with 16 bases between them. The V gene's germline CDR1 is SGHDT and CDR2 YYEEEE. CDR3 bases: TGTGCCAGCACCCTAGGCGACAGAGATAACTATGGCTACACCTTC. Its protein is CASTLGDRDNYGYTF.

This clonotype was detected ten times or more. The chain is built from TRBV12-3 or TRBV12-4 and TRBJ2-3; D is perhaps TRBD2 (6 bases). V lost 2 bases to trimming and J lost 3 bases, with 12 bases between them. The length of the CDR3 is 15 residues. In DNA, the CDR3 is TGTGCCAGCAGTTTAAGGGGTGGAGGGACAGATACGCAGTATTTT. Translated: CASSLRGGGTDTQYF.